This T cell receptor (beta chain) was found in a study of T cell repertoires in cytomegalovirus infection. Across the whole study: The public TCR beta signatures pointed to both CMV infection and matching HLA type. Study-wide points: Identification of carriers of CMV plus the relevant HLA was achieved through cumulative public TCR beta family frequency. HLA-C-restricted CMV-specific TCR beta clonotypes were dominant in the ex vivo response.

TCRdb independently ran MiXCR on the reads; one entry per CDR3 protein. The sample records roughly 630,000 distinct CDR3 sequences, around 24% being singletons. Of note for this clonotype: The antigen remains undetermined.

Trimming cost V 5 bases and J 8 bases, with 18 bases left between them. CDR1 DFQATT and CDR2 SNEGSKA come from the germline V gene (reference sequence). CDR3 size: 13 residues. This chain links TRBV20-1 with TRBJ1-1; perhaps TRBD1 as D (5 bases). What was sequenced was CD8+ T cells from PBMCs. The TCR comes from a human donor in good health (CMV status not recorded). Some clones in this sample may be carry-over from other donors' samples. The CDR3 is CSAPLDSLTEAFF. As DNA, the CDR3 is TGCAGTGCTCCTTTAGACAGCTTGACAGAAGCTTTCTTT.